Sequencing of this T cell receptor beta chain was carried out in a study of blood T cell repertoires in COVID-19. The table came from immunoSEQ multiplex PCR; TCRdb's copy has only in-frame clones and leaves some out. The table records about 94,000 clones, about four fifths of them present only once. The CDR3 runs 15 residues. CDR1 LGHDT and CDR2 YNNKEL come from the germline V gene (reference sequence). The V and J ends lost 0 bases and 4 bases respectively, with 10 bases between them. The receptor's source is a human donor in a cohort sampled during active COVID-19. The J gene is TRBJ1-3, the V gene TRBV3-1 (or the pseudogene TRBV3-2); maybe TRBD1 (6 bases). What was sequenced was peripheral blood. The CDR3 DNA sequence: TGTGCCAGCAGCCAAGACCCAGGGGTAGGAAACACCATATATTTT. It yields the protein CASSQDPGVGNTIYF.